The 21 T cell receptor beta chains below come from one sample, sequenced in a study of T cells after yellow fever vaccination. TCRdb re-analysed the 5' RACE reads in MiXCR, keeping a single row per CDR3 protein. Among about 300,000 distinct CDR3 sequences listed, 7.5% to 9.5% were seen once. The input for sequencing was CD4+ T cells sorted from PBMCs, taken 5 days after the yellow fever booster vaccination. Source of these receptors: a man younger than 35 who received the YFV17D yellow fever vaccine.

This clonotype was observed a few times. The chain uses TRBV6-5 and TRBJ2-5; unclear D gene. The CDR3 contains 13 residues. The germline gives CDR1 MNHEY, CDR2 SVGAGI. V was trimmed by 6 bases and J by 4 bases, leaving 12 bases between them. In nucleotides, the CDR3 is TGTGCCAGCAGCCACGAGGTGTTAGAGACCCAGTACTTC. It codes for CASSHEVLETQYF.

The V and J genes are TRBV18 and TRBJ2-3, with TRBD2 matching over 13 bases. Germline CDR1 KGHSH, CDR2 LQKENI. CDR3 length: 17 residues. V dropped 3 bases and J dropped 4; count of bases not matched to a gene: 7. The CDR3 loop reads CASSPRLAGGSSDTQYF. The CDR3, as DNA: TGTGCCAGCTCACCGCGACTAGCGGGGGGATCGTCAGATACGCAGTATTTT.

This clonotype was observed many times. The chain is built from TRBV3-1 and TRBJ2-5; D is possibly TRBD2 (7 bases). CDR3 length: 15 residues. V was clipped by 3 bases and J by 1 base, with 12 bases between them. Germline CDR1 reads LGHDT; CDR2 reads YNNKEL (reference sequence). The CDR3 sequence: CASSHLRGGQETQYF. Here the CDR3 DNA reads TGTGCCAGCAGCCATTTGAGGGGGGGCCAAGAGACCCAGTACTTC.

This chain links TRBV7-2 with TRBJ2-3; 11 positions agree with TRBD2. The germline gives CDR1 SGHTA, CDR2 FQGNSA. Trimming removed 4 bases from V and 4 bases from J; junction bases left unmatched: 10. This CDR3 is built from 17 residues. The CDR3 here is CASSSTSSGGSADTQYF. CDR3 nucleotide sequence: TGTGCCAGCAGCTCGACCTCTAGCGGGGGGTCCGCAGATACGCAGTATTTT.

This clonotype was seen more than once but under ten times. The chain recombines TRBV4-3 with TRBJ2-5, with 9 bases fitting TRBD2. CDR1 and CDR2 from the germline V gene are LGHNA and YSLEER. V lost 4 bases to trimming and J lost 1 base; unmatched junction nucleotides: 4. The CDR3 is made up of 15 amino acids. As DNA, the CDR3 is TGCGCCAGCAGCCGAGGCGGGGGGGGCCAAGAGACCCAGTACTTC. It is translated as CASSRGGGGQETQYF.

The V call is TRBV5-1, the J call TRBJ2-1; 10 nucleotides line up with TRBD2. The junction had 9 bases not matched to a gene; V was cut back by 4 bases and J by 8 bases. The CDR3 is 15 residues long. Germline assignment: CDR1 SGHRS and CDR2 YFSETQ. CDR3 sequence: CASSIRTSGVDEQFF. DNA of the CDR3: TGCGCCAGCAGCATAAGAACTAGCGGGGTCGATGAGCAGTTCTTC.

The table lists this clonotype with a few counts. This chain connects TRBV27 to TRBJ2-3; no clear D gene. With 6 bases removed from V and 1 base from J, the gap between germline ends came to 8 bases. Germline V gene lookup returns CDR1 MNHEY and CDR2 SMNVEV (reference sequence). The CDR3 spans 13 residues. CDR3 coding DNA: TGTGCCAGCAGAAAAATGGGCACAGATACGCAGTATTTT. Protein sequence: CASRKMGTDTQYF.

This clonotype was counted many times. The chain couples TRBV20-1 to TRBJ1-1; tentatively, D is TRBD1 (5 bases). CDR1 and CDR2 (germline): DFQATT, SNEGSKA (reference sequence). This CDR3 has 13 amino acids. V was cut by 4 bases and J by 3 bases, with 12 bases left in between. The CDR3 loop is CSAKRGRDTEAFF. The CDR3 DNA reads TGCAGTGCTAAGAGGGGAAGGGACACTGAAGCTTTCTTT.

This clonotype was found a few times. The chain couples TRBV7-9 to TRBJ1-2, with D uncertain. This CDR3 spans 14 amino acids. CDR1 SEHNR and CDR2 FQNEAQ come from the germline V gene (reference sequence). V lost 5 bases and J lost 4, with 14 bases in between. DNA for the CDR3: TGTGCCAGCAGCCGAGGATCGGGATCCTATGGCTACACCTTC. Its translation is CASSRGSGSYGYTF.

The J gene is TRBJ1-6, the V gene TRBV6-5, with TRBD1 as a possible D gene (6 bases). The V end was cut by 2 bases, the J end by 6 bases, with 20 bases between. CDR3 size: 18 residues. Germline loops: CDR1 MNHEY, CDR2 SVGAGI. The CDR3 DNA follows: TGTGCCAGCAGTTACCGCTACTTGGGGGCAACTGTTAATTCACCCCTCCACTTT. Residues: CASSYRYLGATVNSPLHF.

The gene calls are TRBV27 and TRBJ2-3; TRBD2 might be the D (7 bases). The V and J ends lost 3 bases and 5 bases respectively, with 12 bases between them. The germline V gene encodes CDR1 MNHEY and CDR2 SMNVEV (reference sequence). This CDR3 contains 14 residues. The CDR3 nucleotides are TGTGCCAGCAGTTTTCGGGGGGCGATAGATACGCAGTATTTT. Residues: CASSFRGAIDTQYF.

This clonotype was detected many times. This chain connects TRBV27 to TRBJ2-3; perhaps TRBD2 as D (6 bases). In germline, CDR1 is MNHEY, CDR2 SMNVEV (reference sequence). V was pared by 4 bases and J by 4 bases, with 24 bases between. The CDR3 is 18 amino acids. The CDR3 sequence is CASSSYAWRAGVSDTQYF. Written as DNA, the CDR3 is TGTGCCAGCAGTTCGTACGCCTGGCGAGCGGGCGTCTCAGATACGCAGTATTTT.

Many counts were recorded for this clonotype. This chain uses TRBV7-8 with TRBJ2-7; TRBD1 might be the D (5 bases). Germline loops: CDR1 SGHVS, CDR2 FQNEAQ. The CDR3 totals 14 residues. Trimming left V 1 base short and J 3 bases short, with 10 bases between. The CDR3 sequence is CASSLGQTIYEQYV. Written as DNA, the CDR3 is TGTGCCAGCAGCTTAGGACAGACGATCTACGAGCAGTACGTC.

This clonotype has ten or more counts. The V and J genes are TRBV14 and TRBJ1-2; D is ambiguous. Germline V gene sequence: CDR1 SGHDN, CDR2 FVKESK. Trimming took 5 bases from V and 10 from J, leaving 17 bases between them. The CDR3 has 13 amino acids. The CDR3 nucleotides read TGTGCCAGCAGCGCGGGTTTGGGTTTTGACTACACCTTC. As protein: CASSAGLGFDYTF.

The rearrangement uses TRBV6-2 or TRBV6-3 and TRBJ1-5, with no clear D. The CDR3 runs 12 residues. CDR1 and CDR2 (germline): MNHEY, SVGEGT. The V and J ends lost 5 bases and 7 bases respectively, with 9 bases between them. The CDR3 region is CASSLSLQPQHF. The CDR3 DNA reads TGTGCCAGCAGTCTCTCCCTCCAGCCCCAGCATTTT.

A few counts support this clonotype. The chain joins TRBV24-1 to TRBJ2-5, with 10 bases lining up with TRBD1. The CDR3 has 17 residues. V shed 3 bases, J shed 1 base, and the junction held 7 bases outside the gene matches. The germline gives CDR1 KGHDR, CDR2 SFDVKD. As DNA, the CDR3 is TGTGCCACCAGTGATACCCGACAGGGGGCTTTCCAAGAGACCCAGTACTTC. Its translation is CATSDTRQGAFQETQYF.

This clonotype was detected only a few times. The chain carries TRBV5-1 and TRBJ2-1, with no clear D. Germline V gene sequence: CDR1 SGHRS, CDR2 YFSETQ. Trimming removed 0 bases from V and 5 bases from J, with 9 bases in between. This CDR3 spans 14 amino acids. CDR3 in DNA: TGCGCCAGCAGCTTGGTTTCAGGAGACAATGAGCAGTTCTTC. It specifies CASSLVSGDNEQFF. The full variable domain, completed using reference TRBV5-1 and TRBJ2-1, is KAGVTQTPRYLIKTRGQQVTLSCSPISGHRSVSWYQQTPGQGLQFLFEYFSETQRNKGNFPGRFSGRQFSNSRSEMNVSTLELGDSALYLCASSLVSGDNEQFFGPGTRLTVL.

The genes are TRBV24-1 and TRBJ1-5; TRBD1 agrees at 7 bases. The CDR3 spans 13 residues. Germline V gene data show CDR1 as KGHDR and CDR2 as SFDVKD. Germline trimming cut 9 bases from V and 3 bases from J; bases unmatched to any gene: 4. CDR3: CATQTGANQPQHF. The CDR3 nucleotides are TGTGCCACCCAAACAGGGGCCAATCAGCCCCAGCATTTT.

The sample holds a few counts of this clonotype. The CDR3 sequence is CASSFPTGRPQHF. CDR3 bases: TGTGCCAGCAGTTTCCCGACAGGTCGGCCCCAGCATTTT. This chain links TRBV6-6 with TRBJ1-5; D perhaps matches TRBD1 (6 bases). Germline V lookup: CDR1 MNHNY, CDR2 SVGAGI (reference sequence). V lost 4 bases, J lost 9 bases, and 13 bases lay in between. The CDR3 length is 13 residues.

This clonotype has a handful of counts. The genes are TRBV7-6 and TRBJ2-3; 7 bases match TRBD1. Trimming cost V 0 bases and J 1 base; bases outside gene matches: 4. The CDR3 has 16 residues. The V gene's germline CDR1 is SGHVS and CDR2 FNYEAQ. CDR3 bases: TGTGCCAGCAGCTTAGCGCAGGGGGTCGGCACAGATACGCAGTATTTT. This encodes CASSLAQGVGTDTQYF.

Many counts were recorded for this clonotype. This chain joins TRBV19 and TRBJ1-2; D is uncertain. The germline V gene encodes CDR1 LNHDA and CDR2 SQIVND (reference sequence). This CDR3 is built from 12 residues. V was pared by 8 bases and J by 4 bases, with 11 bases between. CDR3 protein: CASGPRSYGYTF. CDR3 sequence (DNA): TGTGCCAGTGGCCCAAGGAGCTATGGCTACACCTTC.